Each of the 30 T cell receptor beta chains below was sequenced from the same sample in a study of shared clonotypes between healthy human individuals. Generated by immunoSEQ multiplex PCR, the TCRdb table keeps only in-frame clones and is missing some. The sample holds 600,000 to 800,000 clones, 55% to 80% seen once. The sequencing sample was made of memory CD4+ T cells sorted from blood. The subset here: CD45RA-negative fraction. The receptors here all came from a woman in her twenties or thirties in good health.

The chain is built from TRBV21-1 and TRBJ2-7; TRBD1 is the table's D call and was not checked against the DNA. TRBV21-1 is annotated as a pseudogene. The CDR3 extends over 14 amino acids. The CDR3 nucleotides read TGTGCCAGCAGCAAAGTCGGCAGGTGCTACGAGCAGTACTTC. Translation gives CASSKVGRCYEQYF.

Worth noting for this clone: The sample contains more than one DNA sequence encoding this CDR3. The CDR3, as DNA: TGTGCCAGCTCACCACTCGCGTCAGGAGACCAAGAGACCCAGTACTTC. Encoded protein: CASSPLASGDQETQYF. This sequence joins TRBV18 and TRBJ2-5; D is unresolved. The CDR3 totals 16 residues. CDR1 and CDR2 from the germline V gene are KGHSH and LQKENI. V was clipped by 1 base and J by 0 bases, with 12 bases between them.

This chain joins TRBV9 and TRBJ2-2; D gene uncertain. Germline CDR1 is SGDLS and CDR2 is YYNGEE. CDR3 length: 11 amino acids. V was pared by 0 bases and J by 6 bases, with 0 bases between. CDR3 in amino acids: CASSVAGELFF. The DNA for the CDR3 is TGTGCCAGCAGCGTAGCCGGGGAGCTGTTTTTT. The full variable domain, its missing parts supplied by reference TRBV9 and TRBJ2-2, is DSGVTQTPKHLITATGQRVTLRCSPRSGDLSVYWYQQSLDQGLQFLIQYYNGEERAKGNILERFSAQQFPDLHSELNLSSLELGDSALYFCASSVAGELFFGEGSRLTVL.

The gene calls are TRBV15 and TRBJ1-3, with unresolved D. V gave up 1 base and J gave up 7 bases, with 11 bases separating them. The V gene's germline CDR1 is LNHNV and CDR2 YYDKDF (reference sequence). The CDR3 is 14 amino acids. CDR3 loop: CATSRANGGNTIYF. The CDR3 DNA is TGTGCCACCAGCAGAGCAAACGGTGGGAACACCATATATTTT.

The chain joins TRBV4-1 to TRBJ1-2; tentatively, D is TRBD1 (6 bases). This CDR3 contains 15 residues. The germline CDR1 and CDR2 sequences are MGHRA and YSYEKL. Trimming cost V 4 bases and J 2 bases, with 14 bases left between them. CDR3 DNA sequence: TGCGCCAGCAGCCTTGTCTCAGGGGAGAACTATGGCTACACCTTC. This translates into CASSLVSGENYGYTF.

The chain carries TRBV28 and TRBJ2-2; no clear D. The V gene lost 2 bases and the J gene lost 7 bases, with 11 bases spanning the gap. The CDR3 has 14 residues. In germline, CDR1 is MDHEN, CDR2 SYDVKM. CDR3 sequence (DNA): TGTGCCAGCAGTTTAGGAATCGTGATCGGGGAGCTGTTTTTT. This gives the protein CASSLGIVIGELFF.

Remarks on this clone: The sample holds other DNA sequences that translate to the same CDR3. The chain combines TRBV7-9 with TRBJ1-2; D gene uncertain. Germline CDR1 reads SEHNR; CDR2 reads FQNEAQ (reference sequence). The CDR3 has 13 amino acids. The V gene lost 4 bases and the J gene lost 4 bases, with 10 bases spanning the gap. CDR3 sequence (DNA): TGTGCCAGCAGCTCGGGTGGATCCTATGGCTACACCTTC. It translates to CASSSGGSYGYTF. Using reference TRBV7-9 and TRBJ1-2 for the parts outside the CDR3, the full variable domain is DTGVSQNPRHKITKRGQNVTFRCDPISEHNRLYWYRQTLGQGPEFLTYFQNEAQLEKSRLLSDRFSAERPKGSFSTLEIQRTEQGDSAMYLCASSSGGSYGYTFGSGTRLTVV.

This clone turned up a few times. In the same sample, other DNA sequences code for this CDR3. This chain links TRBV6-6 with TRBJ1-2, with 7 bases aligning to TRBD1. The J segment lost 3 bases and the V segment lost 7 bases, leaving 5 bases of the junction unmatched. This CDR3 comprises 13 residues. Per the germline V gene, CDR1 is MNHNY and CDR2 is SVGAGI (reference sequence). CDR3 region: CASTPTGDYGYTF. The CDR3 nucleotides read TGTGCCAGCACCCCTACAGGGGACTATGGCTACACCTTC.

J is TRBJ2-5 and V is TRBV6-1; TRBD1 matches 8 bases. The V gene end was trimmed by 5 bases and the J gene end by 0 bases; junction bases not matched to a gene: 5. The CDR3 has 15 residues. Per the germline V gene, CDR1 is MNHNS and CDR2 is SASEGT. CDR3 nucleotides: TGTGCCAGCAGTATCCGACAGGGGCACCAAGAGACCCAGTACTTC. Amino acids: CASSIRQGHQETQYF.

This clone was seen only a few times. This rearrangement joins TRBV4-1 to TRBJ2-1; 8 bases line up with TRBD2. The germline gives CDR1 MGHRA, CDR2 YSYEKL. The CDR3 is 15 amino acids. J gave up 8 bases and V 1 base, and 7 bases lay outside the gene matches. The DNA of the CDR3 is TGCGCCAGCAGCCAAGTGGGCGCGGGGGGCGATGAGCAGTTCTTC. Its translation is CASSQVGAGGDEQFF.

The V call is TRBV10-3, the J call TRBJ2-3; tentative D call: TRBD2 (6 bases). The CDR3 is 16 amino acids. Trimming removed 0 bases at V and 9 bases at J, with 19 bases between. CDR1 ENHRY and CDR2 SYGVKD come from the germline V gene. The CDR3 loop is CAISESGRGSQGTQYF. In DNA form, the CDR3 reads TGTGCCATCAGTGAGTCAGGGCGGGGCTCACAAGGAACGCAGTATTTT.

This chain joins TRBV7-8 and TRBJ2-1; the match to TRBD2 covers 13 bases. V dropped 5 bases and J dropped 14; count of bases not matched to a gene: 9. The CDR3 extends over 14 amino acids. Germline assignment: CDR1 SGHVS and CDR2 FQNEAQ. The DNA for the CDR3 is TGTGCCAGCAGCAAAGGGACTAGCGGGAACGTCGAGTTCTTC. It encodes CASSKGTSGNVEFF.

This clone was detected only once. The V gene is TRBV7-9, the J gene TRBJ2-5; no clear D. Germline loops: CDR1 SEHNR, CDR2 FQNEAQ (reference sequence). The CDR3 is 12 residues long. V lost 5 bases to trimming and J lost 5 bases, with 9 bases between them. The CDR3 loop reads CASSPVGETQYF. The CDR3 DNA sequence: TGTGCCAGCAGCCCGGTTGGCGAGACCCAGTACTTC. Based on the CDR3 plus reference TRBV7-9 and TRBJ2-5, the full variable domain is DTGVSQNPRHKITKRGQNVTFRCDPISEHNRLYWYRQTLGQGPEFLTYFQNEAQLEKSRLLSDRFSAERPKGSFSTLEIQRTEQGDSAMYLCASSPVGETQYFGPGTRLLVL.

Points on this clone: Other nucleotide sequences from this sample produce the same CDR3. This chain uses TRBV11-2 with TRBJ2-5; D may be TRBD1 (6 bases). The CDR3 is made up of 13 amino acids. Germline V gives CDR1 SGHAT, CDR2 FQNNGV. Deletions cut 3 bases from V and 5 bases from J, with 10 bases between. The CDR3, as DNA: TGTGCCAGCAGCTTTGGGCAGGGGGAGACCCAGTACTTC. Its protein product is CASSFGQGETQYF.

This clone has more than one count but fewer than ten. This chain connects TRBV10-3 to TRBJ2-5; 11 bases agree with TRBD2. The CDR3 sequence is 15 residues long. The V gene end was trimmed by 6 bases and the J gene end by 4 bases; junction bases not matched to a gene: 7. Germline V gene data show CDR1 as ENHRY and CDR2 as SYGVKD. The CDR3 reads CAIRTSSGRPETQYF. DNA for the CDR3: TGTGCCATCAGGACGTCTAGCGGGAGGCCAGAGACCCAGTACTTC.

V is TRBV5-1 and J is TRBJ2-3; D may be TRBD1 (6 bases). The CDR3 spans 13 residues. The V end lost 6 bases, the J end lost 4 bases, and 12 bases lay between the germline ends. CDR1 SGHRS and CDR2 YFSETQ come from the germline V gene. CDR3 loop: CASNREVPDTQYF. In nucleotides, the CDR3 is TGCGCCAGCAACAGGGAAGTACCAGATACGCAGTATTTT.

V gene TRBV5-4 combines with J gene TRBJ1-1; D may be TRBD1 (6 bases). Trimming removed 3 bases at V and 1 base at J, with 13 bases between. CDR1 SGHNT and CDR2 YYREEE come from the germline V gene (reference sequence). This CDR3 has 15 residues. CDR3 bases: TGTGCCAGCAGCTACAGGGCAGGGCGGAACACTGAAGCTTTCTTT. Amino acid sequence: CASSYRAGRNTEAFF.

The genes are TRBV11-2 and TRBJ2-2; tentatively, D is TRBD1 or TRBD2 (5 bases each). This CDR3 is 16 amino acids long. Germline values: CDR1 SGHAT, CDR2 FQNNGV. Trimming left V 3 bases short and J 0 bases short, with 11 bases between. The CDR3 bases are TGTGCCAGCAGCTTCCTCCGGGGCGCGAACACCGGGGAGCTGTTTTTT. Translated, it gives CASSFLRGANTGELFF.

This clone occurred once. The rearrangement joins TRBV6-5 to TRBJ1-4; D uncertain. V lost 0 bases and J 5 bases, leaving 7 bases between the germline ends. This CDR3 comprises 14 residues. Germline V lookup: CDR1 MNHEY, CDR2 SVGAGI. CDR3 sequence reads: CASSYSTGNEKLFF. As DNA, the CDR3 is TGTGCCAGCAGTTACTCGACGGGGAATGAAAAACTGTTTTTT.

This clone was counted between two and nine times. The CDR3 DNA is TGTGCCAGCAGTTTATCGGCGGCGCACACTGAAGCTTTCTTT. This codes for CASSLSAAHTEAFF. The chain joins TRBV27 to TRBJ1-1; D is unclear. V was trimmed by 0 bases and J by 3 bases, leaving 8 bases between them. The length of the CDR3 is 14 residues. The germline V gene has CDR1 MNHEY and CDR2 SMNVEV (reference sequence).

Points on this clone: Different DNA sequences within this sample yield the same CDR3. The V and J genes are TRBV7-2 and TRBJ1-5; TRBD1 matches at 8 bases. In germline, CDR1 is SGHTA, CDR2 FQGNSA. Trimming at V came to 5 bases and at J to 5 bases, leaving 2 bases not matched to a gene. The CDR3 contains 13 residues. This CDR3 reads CASSLQGDQPQHF. CDR3 DNA sequence: TGTGCCAGCAGCCTACAGGGGGATCAGCCCCAGCATTTT.

The chain links TRBV2 to TRBJ2-2; D is possibly TRBD1 or TRBD2 (5 bases each). V lost 6 bases, J lost 7 bases, and 12 bases lay in between. The CDR3 extends over 13 amino acids. CDR1 is SNHLY, CDR2 FYNNEI, per germline. DNA of the CDR3: TGTGCCAGCAGGAGAAGGGACGGCGGGGAGCTGTTTTTT. Its protein product is CASRRRDGGELFF.

The gene calls are TRBV28 and TRBJ1-1, with D hard to call. Germline CDR1 is MDHEN and CDR2 is SYDVKM. Trimming shortened V by 7 bases and J by 1 base, and 10 bases separated the two germline ends. The CDR3 has 13 residues. The CDR3 nucleotides are TGTGCCAGCATGGACGGAACGAACACTGAAGCTTTCTTT. Its protein is CASMDGTNTEAFF.

Only a few counts were recorded for this clone. J is TRBJ2-7 and V is TRBV18; a weak D match, TRBD2 (5 bases). Germline V gives CDR1 KGHSH, CDR2 LQKENI. The CDR3 extends over 15 amino acids. V lost 3 bases and J 5 bases, leaving 17 bases between the germline ends. The CDR3 spells CASSPTGIRENEQYF. CDR3 nucleotides: TGTGCCAGCTCACCTACGGGTATTAGGGAGAACGAGCAGTACTTC.

The chain is built from TRBV7-8 and TRBJ1-3; D possibly corresponds to TRBD1 (5 bases). V shed 3 bases and J shed 4 bases, with 19 bases lying between them. This CDR3 has 17 residues. Germline loops: CDR1 SGHVS, CDR2 FQNEAQ. In DNA, the CDR3 is TGTGCCAGCAGCTTTTTCCCCGGGACTGGAAGAGGAAACACCATATATTTT. Its protein product is CASSFFPGTGRGNTIYF.

Details on this clone: This likely stems from a read error, as it lies one base from a far larger clone. At the DNA level, this CDR3 is encoded by other sequences in the same sample as well. The gene calls are TRBV5-1 and TRBJ2-1, with D hard to call. CDR1 is SGHRS and CDR2 is YFSETQ in the germline V gene. V was shortened by 0 bases and J by 0 bases, with 7 bases between the two germline ends. This CDR3 spans 15 amino acids. CDR3 region: CASSLDSTSYNEQFF. For the CDR3, the DNA is TGCGCCAGCAGCTTGGACTCGACCTCCTACAATGAGCAGTTCTTC. Supplemented by reference TRBV5-1 and TRBJ2-1, the full variable domain reads KAGVTQTPRYLIKTRGQQVTLSCSPISGHRSVSWYQQTPGQGLQFLFEYFSETQRNKGNFPGRFSGRQFSNSRSEMNVSTLELGDSALYLCASSLDSTSYNEQFFGPGTRLTVL.

The genes are TRBV5-8 and TRBJ2-5; D is undetermined. The ends were cut back, 6 bases at V and 1 base at J, with 16 bases in the middle. The CDR3 has 15 residues. Germline V gene lookup returns CDR1 SGHTS and CDR2 YDEGEE. In DNA, the CDR3 is TGTGCCAGCACCATCACCCCCCAGATCCAAGAGACCCAGTACTTC. Residues: CASTITPQIQETQYF.

The chain joins TRBV6-6 to TRBJ2-7, with D possibly TRBD2 on 6 matching bases. The CDR3 sequence is 14 residues long. The germline V gene encodes CDR1 MNHNY and CDR2 SVGAGI (reference sequence). Trimming shortened V by 5 bases and J by 7 bases, and 18 bases separated the two germline ends. The CDR3 loop is CASSPQGAGREQYF. The CDR3 DNA follows: TGTGCCAGCAGTCCCCAAGGGGCGGGGCGGGAGCAGTACTTC.

This clone was counted ten times or more. CDR3 protein: CASSLGSLAGGVTDTQYF. CDR3 nucleotide sequence: TGCGCCAGCAGCTTGGGAAGTCTAGCGGGAGGAGTCACAGATACGCAGTATTTT. The chain is built from TRBV5-1 and TRBJ2-3; 11 bases match TRBD2. The CDR3 loop spans 18 amino acids. Per the germline V gene, CDR1 is SGHRS and CDR2 is YFSETQ. The V segment lost 0 bases and the J segment 2 bases; nucleotides outside the gene matches: 8.

This chain joins TRBV7-6 and TRBJ1-2; weak D call: TRBD1 (6 bases). Per the germline V gene, CDR1 is SGHVS and CDR2 is FNYEAQ. Trimming pared 3 bases from V and 7 bases from J, leaving 12 bases between. The CDR3 extends over 13 amino acids. CDR3 coding DNA: TGTGCCAGCAGCTTGGGGGGCGGCGGTGGCTACACCTTC. Its translation: CASSLGGGGGYTF.